Below are 5 T cell receptor beta chains sequenced from a single sample in a study of coeliac disease. The method was immunoSEQ multiplex PCR; TCRdb's version includes in-frame clones alone and lacks a portion of them. The data hold about 4,900 clones, with over 65% observed a single time. Specimen: lymphocytes from the gut lamina propria. The receptors stem from a woman aged 40 to 50.

The V call is TRBV15, the J call TRBJ2-7, with 9 bases identical to TRBD1. In germline, CDR1 is LNHNV, CDR2 YYDKDF (reference sequence). Trimming removed 4 bases from V and 4 bases from J; junction bases left unmatched: 8. The CDR3 totals 15 residues. The CDR3 here is CATSTHRDREYEQYF. CDR3 nucleotides: TGTGCCACCAGCACCCACCGGGACAGGGAATACGAGCAGTACTTC.

This clone was observed once. The J gene is TRBJ1-1, the V gene TRBV7-2; D unclear. Germline V CDR1 and CDR2: SGHTA, FQGNSA. V lost 1 base, J lost 0 bases, and 6 bases lay in between. The CDR3 length is 14 residues. The DNA for the CDR3 is TGTGCCAGCAGCTTAGGCACAGTGAACACTGAAGCTTTCTTT. It codes for CASSLGTVNTEAFF.

Comment on this clone: The junction departs from germline at one end; a sequencing error may be responsible. The rearrangement links TRBV10-3 to TRBJ1-1; no definite D call. The CDR3 has 13 residues. CDR1 is ENHRY and CDR2 is SYGVKD in the germline V gene. This CDR3 is CAISESGRRTLLF. As DNA, the CDR3 is TGTGCCATCAGTGAAAGCGGCAGACGGACCCTACTCTTT.

The chain uses TRBV28 and TRBJ2-7; the D gene is possibly TRBD2 (5 bases). The V end was cut by 4 bases, the J end by 1 base, with 17 bases between. Looked up from germline, CDR1 is MDHEN and CDR2 is SYDVKM. The CDR3 spans 16 residues. DNA for the CDR3: TGTGCCAGCAGTTATCGACCGGGGTCCGCGTCCTACGAGCAGTACTTC. This codes for CASSYRPGSASYEQYF.

V gene TRBV28 combines with J gene TRBJ2-7; 7 positions match TRBD1. The CDR3 totals 13 residues. Germline CDR1 and CDR2: MDHEN and SYDVKM. After removal of 1 base from V and 5 bases from J, the junction contained 2 bases not matched to a gene. The chain's CDR3 is CASSLLQGHEQYF. As DNA, the CDR3 is TGTGCCAGCAGTTTATTACAGGGGCACGAGCAGTACTTC.